This record covers a single T cell receptor (beta chain). Per germline, CDR1 SQVTM and CDR2 ANQGSEA. This CDR3 is 12 amino acids long. V was trimmed by 4 bases and J by 2 bases, leaving 9 bases between them. The controls were healthy donors who were matched for age and sex. The CD8+ and CD4+ T cells were negatively isolated, with the TEMRA cells enriched by FACS. The sample originates from a study of CD8 T cells in Susac syndrome. RNA amounts of about 0.5 to 1 ug underwent reverse transcription with random hexamers. A multiplex approach, immunoSEQ multiplex PCR, amplified TCR beta CDR3 across 54 Vbeta and 13 Jbeta. MiXCR, run by TCRdb on the immunoSEQ multiplex PCR reads, gives a single entry per CDR3 protein. The data show over 80,000 distinct CDR3 sequences, with about 93% seen just once and around 0.3% held by the top ten.

This sequence was found in a human donor in good health. The chain employs TRBV29-1 and TRBJ2-7; D uncertain. Sequencing used CD8+ T cells from PBMCs. In DNA form, the CDR3 reads TGCAGCGTTGTGTTAGGCCCCTACGAGCAGTACTTC. It codes for CSVVLGPYEQYF.